One sample yielded the 27 T cell receptor beta chains listed below, sequenced in a study of regulatory T cells in long-lasting Graves disease. The TCR beta library used iRepertoire HTBI primers with Arm-PCR amplification of CDR3. TCRdb used MiXCR to reprocess the multiplex PCR reads, holding one entry per CDR3 protein. The sample carries approximately 400,000 distinct CDR3 sequences, about 15% recorded once. Regarding time point: newly diagnosed GD, antithyroid drugs for less than 3 months. PBMC RNA was the source of the TCR library. Another study also made use of these data, one on T cells in Graves' hyperthyroidism and ophthalmopathy.

This specimen consisted of peripheral blood mononuclear cells (PBMCs), obtained at new diagnosis, from a patient treated with antithyroid drugs. The receptor set was obtained from a woman in her thirties or forties with Graves disease.

This clonotype was seen more than once but under ten times. This chain joins TRBV14 and TRBJ2-3; 7 positions match TRBD1. V lost 4 bases and J lost 0; bases outside the gene matches: 4. The CDR3 has 15 amino acids. Per the germline V gene, CDR1 is SGHDN and CDR2 is FVKESK. CDR3 sequence reads: CASSPGTVSTDTQYF. The CDR3 DNA is TGTGCCAGCAGCCCCGGGACAGTCAGCACAGATACGCAGTATTTT.

The chain is built from TRBV4-3 and TRBJ2-1; D possibly uses TRBD1 or TRBD2 (5 bases each). This CDR3 spans 16 amino acids. Germline CDR1 is LGHNA and CDR2 is YSLEER. The V end was cut by 3 bases, the J end by 9 bases, with 21 bases between. The CDR3: CASSQDGDRLGGEQFF. For the CDR3, the DNA is TGCGCCAGCAGCCAGGACGGGGACCGACTCGGCGGTGAGCAGTTCTTC.

Only a few counts were recorded for this clonotype. CDR3 sequence reads: CASSLGTTGELFF. The CDR3, as DNA: TGTGCCAGCAGCTTAGGAACAACCGGGGAGCTGTTTTTT. This rearrangement joins TRBV5-5 to TRBJ2-2; no definite D call. V lost 2 bases, J lost 5 bases, and 7 bases lay in between. Per the germline V gene, CDR1 is SGHKS and CDR2 is YYEKEE (reference sequence). This CDR3 has 13 residues.

There are many counts of this clonotype. The V gene is TRBV29-1, the J gene TRBJ2-7, with 9 bases lining up with TRBD1. Germline trimming cut 1 base from V and 3 bases from J; bases unmatched to any gene: 4. CDR1 SQVTM and CDR2 ANQGSEA come from the germline V gene. This CDR3 spans 14 amino acids. The CDR3 is CSVEVGDRDYEQYF. CDR3 nucleotide sequence: TGCAGCGTTGAAGTGGGGGACAGGGACTACGAGCAGTACTTC.

This clonotype was counted at least ten times. V and J are TRBV12-3 or TRBV12-4 and TRBJ2-3; 7 bases agree with TRBD2. There are 16 residues in the CDR3. The J segment lost 3 bases and the V segment lost 3 bases, leaving 9 bases of the junction unmatched. The CDR3 nucleotides read TGTGCCAGCAGTTTCAGCCCTAGCGGCTATACAGATACGCAGTATTTT. It codes for CASSFSPSGYTDTQYF.

Details on this clonotype: This could be a read error, since a much larger clone is one nucleotide away. The CDR3 loop reads CASRGTGGRAGEQYF. In DNA, the CDR3 is TGTGCCAGCAGGGGGACTGGCGGGAGGGCCGGCGAGCAGTACTTC. The chain is built from TRBV3-1 and TRBJ2-7, with 9 bases matching TRBD2. This CDR3 is 15 amino acids long. The germline gives CDR1 LGHDT, CDR2 YNNKEL (reference sequence). The trim removed 6 bases at V and 6 bases at J, leaving 12 bases unmatched.

This clonotype occurred a few times. The chain carries TRBV7-2 and TRBJ2-1; a weak D match, TRBD2 (5 bases). V shed 5 bases and J shed 8 bases, with 16 bases lying between them. This CDR3 has 14 residues. Germline CDR1 and CDR2: SGHTA and FQGNSA. As DNA, the CDR3 is TGTGCCAGCAGCCTACCGCGGGCGACGGATGAGCAGTTCTTC. This encodes CASSLPRATDEQFF.

There are many counts of this clonotype. The chain has TRBV6-9 and TRBJ2-7, with D possibly matching TRBD1 (5 bases). V shed 3 bases and J shed 1 base, with 10 bases lying between them. Germline V gene lookup returns CDR1 MNHGY and CDR2 SVAAGI. The CDR3 spans 14 residues. The CDR3 DNA sequence: TGTGCCAGCAGTTACTTCAGGGATTCCTACGAGCAGTACTTC. Residues: CASSYFRDSYEQYF.

This clonotype showed up many times. The chain carries TRBV28 and TRBJ2-1, with TRBD2 matching 7 bases. The CDR3 has 14 residues. Germline V lookup: CDR1 MDHEN, CDR2 SYDVKM. The V segment lost 9 bases and the J segment 13 bases; nucleotides outside the gene matches: 18. The CDR3 nucleotides are TGTGCCAGTCTGGGGGGGGGTAGCCGCACATTCCAGTTCTTC. Translation: CASLGGGSRTFQFF.

Many counts were recorded for this clonotype. The DNA for the CDR3 is TGCGCCAGCAGCGCCGGGACAAGCTCACTCCAAGCTTTCTTT. Amino acid sequence: CASSAGTSSLQAFF. The chain has TRBV5-1 and TRBJ1-1; a weak D match, TRBD1 (6 bases). V was trimmed by 4 bases and J by 9 bases, leaving 19 bases between them. CDR1 is SGHRS, CDR2 YFSETQ, per germline. The CDR3 contains 14 residues.

This chain joins TRBV24-1 and TRBJ2-7, with D perhaps given as TRBD1 or TRBD2 (7 bases each). The CDR3 spans 14 residues. V was shortened by 2 bases and J by 5 bases, with 12 bases between the two germline ends. CDR1 and CDR2 (germline): KGHDR, SFDVKD. CDR3 in DNA: TGTGCCACCAGTGATTCAAGCGGGACAGACGAGCAGTACTTC. It specifies CATSDSSGTDEQYF.

This clonotype appeared many times. V usage is TRBV20-1 and J usage is TRBJ2-3; D is unclear. This CDR3 comprises 14 residues. CDR1 is DFQATT, CDR2 SNEGSKA, per germline (reference sequence). V was shortened by 3 bases and J by 4 bases, with 14 bases between the two germline ends. CDR3 DNA: TGCAGTGCTAGCCAGCCAGCCTTCCCAGATACGCAGTATTTT. This translates into CSASQPAFPDTQYF.

J is TRBJ1-1 and V is TRBV19; 12 nucleotides match TRBD1. CDR1 and CDR2 from the germline V gene are LNHDA and SQIVND (reference sequence). The CDR3 length is 17 residues. J gave up 4 bases and V 3 bases, and 9 bases lay outside the gene matches. CDR3 bases: TGTGCCAGTAGTATCGGGACAGGGGGCCGGATGGGCACTGAAGCTTTCTTT. Protein: CASSIGTGGRMGTEAFF.

The chain couples TRBV13 to TRBJ2-7; D might be TRBD2 (6 bases). This CDR3 has 14 residues. Germline V lookup: CDR1 PRHDT, CDR2 FYEKMQ (reference sequence). Trimming removed 3 bases from V and 6 bases from J, with 15 bases in between. CDR3 coding DNA: TGTGCCAGCAGCTTCCTTGGACTACAGAGCGAGCAGTACTTC. Protein: CASSFLGLQSEQYF.

This clonotype was observed at least ten times. The CDR3 DNA follows: TGTGCCAGCAGGAAGACGGGACTAGCGGGAGACGAGCAGTACTTC. This translates into CASRKTGLAGDEQYF. The J gene is TRBJ2-7, the V gene TRBV6-1; 14 bases map to TRBD2. The CDR3 covers 15 residues. CDR1 is MNHNS, CDR2 SASEGT, per germline. The trim removed 6 bases at V and 5 bases at J, leaving 6 bases unmatched.

This clonotype was detected ten times or more. The chain recombines TRBV5-8 with TRBJ2-3, with TRBD2 matching over 8 bases. The CDR3 spans 17 residues. With V trimmed by 2 bases and J by 3 bases, 11 bases remained unmatched. The germline CDR1 and CDR2 sequences are SGHTS and YDEGEE. This CDR3 reads CASSFAGIAGLTDTQYF. CDR3 in DNA: TGTGCCAGCAGCTTCGCCGGAATAGCGGGATTAACAGATACGCAGTATTTT.

This clonotype has a count of ten or more. The chain employs TRBV11-3 and TRBJ2-7, with 10 bases identical to TRBD1. The CDR3 consists of 16 residues. Unmatched junction bases numbered 13, after V lost 5 bases and J lost 6 bases. The germline CDR1 and CDR2 sequences are SGHNT and YENEEA. DNA of the CDR3: TGTGCCAGCAGCCCCTATCTCAGGGGACAGGGGATCGAGCAGTACTTC. Protein sequence: CASSPYLRGQGIEQYF.

This clonotype was counted at least ten times. The chain links TRBV7-2 to TRBJ2-5; D ambiguous. The CDR3 is 13 amino acids. Germline V gene lookup returns CDR1 SGHTA and CDR2 FQGNSA. V was cut by 4 bases and J by 7 bases, with 13 bases left in between. This CDR3 reads CASSSPSGRTQYF. CDR3 sequence (DNA): TGTGCCAGCAGCTCCCCTAGTGGTAGGACCCAGTACTTC.

The V and J genes are TRBV6-1 and TRBJ1-4, with 8 positions matching TRBD1. The V and J ends lost 10 bases and 8 bases, in that order; junction bases with no gene match: 3. Germline lookup yields CDR1 MNHNS and CDR2 SASEGT. This CDR3 comprises 11 residues. CDR3 loop: CATRDREKLFF. Written as DNA, the CDR3 is TGTGCCACCAGGGACAGGGAAAAACTGTTTTTT.

This clonotype was counted a few times. The V and J genes are TRBV7-9 and TRBJ1-2, with 8 bases lining up with TRBD1. The length of the CDR3 is 15 residues. V shed 5 bases, J shed 3 bases, and the junction held 8 bases outside the gene matches. Germline lookup yields CDR1 SEHNR and CDR2 FQNEAQ (reference sequence). CDR3 protein: CASSESQGADYGYTF. DNA of the CDR3: TGTGCCAGCAGCGAGAGTCAGGGGGCCGACTATGGCTACACCTTC.

The rearrangement uses TRBV24-1 and TRBJ2-3, with D unresolved. Trimming took 2 bases from V and 0 from J, leaving 5 bases between them. This CDR3 has 14 amino acids. Germline CDR1 KGHDR, CDR2 SFDVKD. CDR3 nucleotide sequence: TGTGCCACCAGTGATTGGGTTAGCACAGATACGCAGTATTTT. Protein product: CATSDWVSTDTQYF.

The sample holds many counts of this clonotype. J is TRBJ2-6 and V is TRBV27; D gene uncertain. CDR3 length: 16 residues. Germline CDR1 reads MNHEY; CDR2 reads SMNVEV (reference sequence). Trimming cost V 5 bases and J 0 bases, with 11 bases left between them. The CDR3 region has the DNA TGTGCCAGCAGTCCTCGACACCGCTCTGGGGCCAACGTCCTGACTTTC. It codes for CASSPRHRSGANVLTF.

This clonotype was found many times. The chain uses TRBV2 and TRBJ2-7, with TRBD2 as a possible D gene (6 bases). CDR1 and CDR2 from the germline V gene are SNHLY and FYNNEI. This CDR3 region has 15 residues. Trimming removed 4 bases from V and 1 base from J, with 14 bases in between. The CDR3 DNA sequence: TGTGCCAGCAGTGTATCCAGCGGGTCTTCCTACGAGCAGTACTTC. Translated, it gives CASSVSSGSSYEQYF.

The table lists this clonotype with a few counts. The chain recombines TRBV20-1 with TRBJ2-7; the D gene could be TRBD1 or TRBD2 (6 bases each). V was pared by 2 bases and J by 6 bases, with 17 bases between. CDR1 is DFQATT, CDR2 SNEGSKA, per germline (reference sequence). This CDR3 has 14 residues. CDR3 sequence: CSARKGGGFGEQYF. Here the CDR3 DNA reads TGCAGTGCTAGAAAGGGGGGCGGCTTTGGCGAGCAGTACTTC.

This clonotype was counted between two and nine times. The chain recombines TRBV14 with TRBJ2-7; 9 nucleotides match TRBD1. The CDR3 loop spans 16 amino acids. The junction had 11 bases not matched to a gene; V was cut back by 6 bases and J by 2 bases. Looked up from germline, CDR1 is SGHDN and CDR2 is FVKESK. For the CDR3, the DNA is TGTGCCAGCAGTAACAGACAGGGGGGGAACCCCTACGAGCAGTACTTC. Translation gives CASSNRQGGNPYEQYF.

The gene calls are TRBV19 and TRBJ1-1; unclear D gene. Germline V gene data show CDR1 as LNHDA and CDR2 as SQIVND (reference sequence). The CDR3 spans 15 residues. Deletions cut 4 bases from V and 4 bases from J, with 16 bases between. CDR3 nucleotide sequence: TGTGCCAGTAGTACACCCAGCGGGCTGATCACTGAAGCTTTCTTT. It specifies CASSTPSGLITEAFF.

CDR3 nucleotide sequence: TGTGCCAGCAGTGACCGGATACTGAGCTCTGGAAACACCATATATTTT. This gives the protein CASSDRILSSGNTIYF. The chain is built from TRBV6-1 and TRBJ1-3; no clear D gene. This CDR3 spans 16 amino acids. The ends were cut back, 3 bases at V and 0 bases at J, with 12 bases in the middle. Germline lookup yields CDR1 MNHNS and CDR2 SASEGT.